This T cell receptor (beta chain) emerged from a study of T-cell reconstitution after alpha-beta-depleted transplantation in children. General observations from the study: At day 60, the high TCRbeta diversity found in some patients originated from recipient T cells and thymic progenitors that had survived. Newly produced T cells mostly provided counts and TCRbeta diversity after one year, as hyperexpanded clones declined. The study reportedly traced alpha-beta T cells about two months after transplant to several hundred expanded graft clones.

This clonotype came up a few times. Its antigen remains unknown. Unique molecular identifiers were built into the TCRbeta library. TCRdb used MiXCR to reprocess the PCR reads, holding one entry per CDR3 protein. The sample holds some 840,000 distinct CDR3 sequences; about 16% are singletons and the top ten take around 5%. The sequencing here drew on PBMCs, mostly from graft donor cells, taken 360 days after TCRalphabeta/CD19-depleted stem cell transplant. This clonotype was obtained from a male patient under 18 who had a stem cell transplant for acute lymphoblastic leukemia, so the T cells may come from the graft donor.

The CDR3 here is CASSPLGRLNTEAFF. The CDR3 DNA is TGTGCCAGCAGTCCGTTGGGACGATTGAACACTGAAGCTTTCTTT. This chain connects TRBV12-3 or TRBV12-4 to TRBJ1-1, with a tentative D call TRBD1 (5 bases). Trimming cost V 5 bases and J 0 bases, with 13 bases left between them. The CDR3 covers 15 residues.